This note documents a single T cell receptor (beta chain) sequence. Its antigen is still unknown. Sampled while nominally healthy, donors likely had unrecorded immune exposures. The CDR3 has 12 amino acids. V dropped 4 bases and J dropped 2 bases, with 4 bases sitting between them. Germline-derived CDR1 and CDR2 are SGHAT and FQDESV (reference sequence). The data belong to a study of cytomegalovirus exposure and HLA in healthy donors. Whole-study findings and limits: Both high specificity and high sensitivity reportedly marked the classifier's diagnosis of cytomegalovirus status.

The PCR ran on 60 Vbeta and 13 Jbeta primers. Original handling: There were around 80 million unique TCR beta chains by a later count, and some 11 million of them were shared. The table came from immunoSEQ multiplex PCR; TCRdb's copy has only in-frame clones and leaves some out. V, J and clone size are taken as reported in that table, and D and trimming were inferred from the DNA itself. This sample carries about 83,000 clones, approximately 80% of them seen once, and the ten largest clones take 1.5% to 2%. The specimen was PBMCs. The chain is built from TRBV11-1 and TRBJ2-3; no definite D call. This receptor was identified in a woman in her 30s in good health and CMV-seronegative. For the CDR3, the DNA is TGTGCCAGCAGCTCTGTCACAGATACGCAGTATTTT. Its protein is CASSSVTDTQYF.